One sample yielded the 12 T cell receptor beta chains listed below, sequenced in a study of cytomegalovirus exposure and HLA in healthy donors. The PCR contained 60 Vbeta and 13 Jbeta primers. TCRdb's copy holds only in-frame clones and misses some; the assay was immunoSEQ multiplex PCR. The data contain approximately 160,000 clones, 80% of them singletons. The sequencing input was PBMCs. The receptors were gathered from a human donor in good health.

A single count supports this clone. V is TRBV9 and J is TRBJ2-2; 7 bases are a match to TRBD2. Per germline, CDR1 SGDLS and CDR2 YYNGEE. The CDR3 spans 15 residues. J was trimmed by 0 bases and V by 5 bases; bases with no gene match: 4. The chain's CDR3 is CASSAGGANTGELFF. CDR3 DNA sequence: TGTGCCAGCAGTGCTGGGGGGGCGAACACCGGGGAGCTGTTTTTT.

The V gene is TRBV27, the J gene TRBJ1-5; TRBD1 aligns across 7 bases. CDR3 size: 19 residues. Germline lookup yields CDR1 MNHEY and CDR2 SMNVEV (reference sequence). After removal of 2 bases from V and 2 bases from J, the junction contained 15 bases not matched to a gene. CDR3 DNA: TGTGCCAGCAGTTTAATCAGACCCGGGCTTGGGACAGGCAATCAGCCCCAGCATTTT. Its translation: CASSLIRPGLGTGNQPQHF.

This clone has a single count. This chain joins TRBV4-2 and TRBJ2-3; D is unclear. In germline, CDR1 is LGHNA, CDR2 YNFKEQ. The CDR3 is 15 amino acids. The V gene lost 2 bases and the J gene lost 5 bases, with 14 bases spanning the gap. CDR3 sequence (DNA): TGTGCCAGCAGCCAACAGCGCCTCGGAGTAGATACGCAGTATTTT. This translates into CASSQQRLGVDTQYF.

The gene calls are TRBV6-6 and TRBJ1-2; 11 positions agree with TRBD1. Germline-derived CDR1 and CDR2 are MNHNY and SVGAGI (reference sequence). The CDR3 extends over 16 amino acids. The V gene end was trimmed by 2 bases and the J gene end by 7 bases; junction bases not matched to a gene: 9. The CDR3: CASSYDPGTGGTGYTF. The DNA for the CDR3 is TGTGCCAGCAGTTACGACCCCGGGACAGGGGGAACTGGCTACACCTTC.

This clone was observed a single time. This chain connects TRBV28 to TRBJ1-2; no clear D gene. CDR3 size: 14 residues. V was pared by 3 bases and J by 5 bases, with 13 bases between. CDR1 and CDR2 (germline): MDHEN, SYDVKM. The CDR3 here is CASSLDGRTYGYTF. CDR3 in DNA: TGTGCCAGCAGTTTGGATGGCAGGACTTATGGCTACACCTTC.

This chain connects TRBV20-1 to TRBJ2-7; D is unresolved. Per the germline V gene, CDR1 is DFQATT and CDR2 is SNEGSKA (reference sequence). Trimming stripped 4 bases from V and 3 bases from J, with 7 bases between. The CDR3 has 11 amino acids. The CDR3 region is CSAKQNYEQYF. CDR3 nucleotide sequence: TGCAGTGCTAAACAGAACTACGAGCAGTACTTC.

This chain uses TRBV11-2 with TRBJ2-5, with TRBD2 as a possible D gene (5 bases). Germline CDR1 reads SGHAT; CDR2 reads FQNNGV. V was shortened by 2 bases and J by 4 bases, with 11 bases between the two germline ends. This CDR3 is 14 amino acids long. CDR3 coding DNA: TGTGCCAGCAGCTTAACGGGGTTCGGAGAGACCCAGTACTTC. It yields the protein CASSLTGFGETQYF.

The J gene is TRBJ2-7, the V gene TRBV14; TRBD1 matches at 7 bases. The CDR3 covers 16 residues. V lost 2 bases, J lost 0 bases, and 7 bases stayed unmatched. Germline V gene lookup returns CDR1 SGHDN and CDR2 FVKESK. The CDR3 DNA reads TGTGCCAGCAGCCAAACACCGGGACAGCCCTCCTACGAGCAGTACTTC. Protein sequence: CASSQTPGQPSYEQYF.

The chain carries TRBV9 and TRBJ2-2, with D tentatively TRBD2 (7 bases). From germline, CDR1 is SGDLS and CDR2 YYNGEE. The V gene lost 0 bases and the J gene lost 3 bases, with 18 bases spanning the gap. The CDR3 covers 18 residues. The CDR3 protein is CASSVGLRGGADTGELFF. Written as DNA, the CDR3 is TGTGCCAGCAGCGTAGGCCTGAGGGGGGGCGCCGACACCGGGGAGCTGTTTTTT. Looking up the rest from reference TRBV9 and TRBJ2-2 gives the full variable domain: DSGVTQTPKHLITATGQRVTLRCSPRSGDLSVYWYQQSLDQGLQFLIQYYNGEERAKGNILERFSAQQFPDLHSELNLSSLELGDSALYFCASSVGLRGGADTGELFFGEGSRLTVL.

The chain is built from TRBV27 and TRBJ2-4; 9 nucleotides align to TRBD1. There are 16 residues in the CDR3. CDR1 is MNHEY, CDR2 SMNVEV, per germline (reference sequence). Trimming took 5 bases from V and 3 from J; bases not matched to a gene: 8. The CDR3 protein is CASSNIQGAGKNIQYF. The CDR3 bases are TGTGCCAGCAGTAATATACAGGGGGCGGGCAAAAACATTCAGTACTTC.

The gene calls are TRBV6-5 and TRBJ2-7, with 7 bases fitting TRBD1. This CDR3 region has 15 residues. V lost 0 bases, J lost 2 bases, and 4 bases stayed unmatched. CDR1 MNHEY and CDR2 SVGAGI come from the germline V gene. The CDR3 reads CASSYSGTEAYEQYF. In nucleotides, the CDR3 is TGTGCCAGCAGTTACTCGGGGACAGAAGCCTACGAGCAGTACTTC.

The J gene is TRBJ2-3, the V gene TRBV29-1, with TRBD2 matching over 7 bases. Trimming took 7 bases from V and 1 from J; bases not matched to a gene: 5. Per germline, CDR1 SQVTM and CDR2 ANQGSEA. The CDR3 is 13 amino acids. DNA of the CDR3: TGCAGCGGGGGGGAGGGTGGCACAGATACGCAGTATTTT. Its translation is CSGGEGGTDTQYF.